A single sample gave rise to the 21 T cell receptor beta chains below, sequenced in a study of CD8 T cells in ankylosing spondylitis. TCRdb called the 5' RACE reads again in MiXCR, with one record for every CDR3 protein. This sample carries 200,000 to 250,000 distinct CDR3 sequences, roughly 10% of them seen once, and the ten largest clones take roughly a fifth. The sample taken for sequencing was blood, either unsorted or a sorted T cell fraction (not recorded which). The receptor set was obtained from a male donor with ankylosing spondylitis or in good health (not recorded which).

Concerning this clonotype: One junction end disagrees with the germline gene, perhaps due to a read error. This chain connects TRBV5-1 to TRBJ2-2; no clear D gene. In germline, CDR1 is SGHRS, CDR2 YFSETQ. The CDR3 is 15 residues long. CDR3 bases: TGCGCCAGAAGCTTAGTGGGTTCGAACACCGGGGAGCTGTTTTTT. It translates to CARSLVGSNTGELFF.

This chain uses TRBV10-3 with TRBJ2-3, with D unresolved. V was shortened by 7 bases and J by 1 base, with 12 bases between the two germline ends. The V gene's germline CDR1 is ENHRY and CDR2 SYGVKD. The CDR3 loop spans 14 amino acids. CDR3 in amino acids: CAITPTARTDTQYF. For the CDR3, the DNA is TGTGCCATCACCCCCACCGCCCGCACAGATACGCAGTATTTT.

The CDR3 is CATSNDSTDTQYF. CDR3 bases: TGTGCCACCAGTAACGACAGCACAGATACGCAGTATTTT. The rearrangement links TRBV24-1 to TRBJ2-3; unclear D gene. The CDR3 covers 13 residues. Trimming pared 6 bases from V and 0 bases from J, leaving 6 bases between. Germline CDR1 KGHDR, CDR2 SFDVKD.

This chain links TRBV2 with TRBJ1-5; unclear D gene. The CDR3 is 19 residues long. Trimming took off 8 bases at V and 0 bases at J, with 26 bases between the two ends. From germline, CDR1 is SNHLY and CDR2 FYNNEI. The CDR3 nucleotides read TGTGCCAGCTGTTTTCGAACGAGCACCGTCCTCGGTAGCAATCAGCCCCAGCATTTT. Protein sequence: CASCFRTSTVLGSNQPQHF.

V gene TRBV7-2 combines with J gene TRBJ2-2; D is possibly TRBD1 (5 bases). With 5 bases removed from V and 9 bases from J, the gap between germline ends came to 22 bases. Germline assignment: CDR1 SGHTA and CDR2 FQGNSA. The CDR3 is 16 residues long. The CDR3: CASSLLPQDQSRELFF. The CDR3 nucleotides are TGTGCCAGCAGCCTACTTCCACAGGACCAGTCCCGGGAGCTGTTTTTT.

This clonotype was found a few times. V is TRBV21-1 and J is TRBJ2-1; the table's D call of TRBD1 was not tested on the DNA. TRBV21-1 is designated a pseudogene. The CDR3 consists of 18 residues. The CDR3 sequence is CASSKVDRIAGSNNEQFF. DNA of the CDR3: TGTGCCAGCAGCAAAGTTGATCGAATAGCCGGGTCGAACAATGAGCAGTTCTTC.

The genes are TRBV2 and TRBJ2-6; 9 nucleotides match TRBD1. Germline V gives CDR1 SNHLY, CDR2 FYNNEI. CDR3 length: 19 residues. V shed 11 bases and J 4 bases; nucleotides not matched to a gene: 21. This CDR3 is CAFCARDRERVSGANVLTF. CDR3 nucleotides: TGTGCCTTCTGTGCCCGGGACAGGGAGCGAGTGAGCGGGGCCAACGTCCTGACTTTC.

This clonotype was observed at least ten times. The V gene is TRBV5-1, the J gene TRBJ1-2, with D possibly TRBD1 on 5 matching bases. Germline loops: CDR1 SGHRS, CDR2 YFSETQ. CDR3 size: 16 residues. V lost 0 bases to trimming and J lost 3 bases, with 15 bases between them. Written as DNA, the CDR3 is TGCGCCAGCAGCTTGGAACCAGGACGGGGGGACTATGGCTACACCTTC. It codes for CASSLEPGRGDYGYTF. Using reference TRBV5-1 and TRBJ1-2 for the parts outside the CDR3, the full variable domain is KAGVTQTPRYLIKTRGQQVTLSCSPISGHRSVSWYQQTPGQGLQFLFEYFSETQRNKGNFPGRFSGRQFSNSRSEMNVSTLELGDSALYLCASSLEPGRGDYGYTFGSGTRLTVV.

V is TRBV13 and J is TRBJ2-1, with 7 bases that match TRBD1. The CDR3 is 16 residues long. J lost 2 bases, V lost 5 bases, and 9 bases had no gene match. Looked up from germline, CDR1 is PRHDT and CDR2 is FYEKMQ (reference sequence). CDR3 nucleotide sequence: TGTGCCAGCAGCGAACAGGGGCGACGTACCTACAATGAGCAGTTCTTC. Its protein is CASSEQGRRTYNEQFF.

This clonotype was seen many times. The chain employs TRBV7-3 and TRBJ2-2; D is undetermined. The CDR3 is 13 amino acids. Trimming pared 5 bases from V and 3 bases from J, leaving 7 bases between. Germline V lookup: CDR1 SGHTA, CDR2 FQGTGA. The CDR3 DNA reads TGTGCCAGCAGCCCCCCCCACACCGGGGAGCTGTTTTTT. Its translation: CASSPPHTGELFF.

This clonotype was counted at least ten times. This chain links TRBV11-2 with TRBJ2-1; no clear D. The V and J ends lost 5 bases and 5 bases respectively, with 7 bases between them. The length of the CDR3 is 12 residues. CDR1 SGHAT and CDR2 FQNNGV come from the germline V gene. The CDR3 bases are TGTGCCAGCAGCCGTCAAAACAATGAGCAGTTCTTC. It specifies CASSRQNNEQFF.

This clonotype was counted only a few times. The chain combines TRBV29-1 with TRBJ2-7; TRBD2 aligns across 8 bases. J lost 2 bases, V lost 4 bases, and 7 bases had no gene match. The CDR3 loop spans 14 amino acids. The germline V gene encodes CDR1 SQVTM and CDR2 ANQGSEA. The CDR3 DNA sequence: TGCAGCGTTGCTGTACTAGCGGATCCCTACGAGCAGTACTTC. Its protein product is CSVAVLADPYEQYF.

The V gene is TRBV12-3 or TRBV12-4, the J gene TRBJ1-3; 8 bases are a match to TRBD1. This CDR3 region has 16 residues. V was pared by 4 bases and J by 2 bases, with 7 bases of the junction left unmatched. CDR3 bases: TGTGCCAGCAGTTCCACAGACAGGGGAGCTGGAAACACCATATATTTT. It specifies CASSSTDRGAGNTIYF.

This clonotype has at least ten counts. The rearrangement uses TRBV7-3 and TRBJ2-3; 11 positions match TRBD2. After removal of 4 bases from V and 5 bases from J, the junction contained 5 bases not matched to a gene. The CDR3 runs to 15 residues. In germline, CDR1 is SGHTA, CDR2 FQGTGA. CDR3 DNA sequence: TGTGCCAGCAGCTATAGCGGGGGGGCGGTAGATACGCAGTATTTT. Translated, it gives CASSYSGGAVDTQYF.

This clonotype was counted only a few times. The V and J genes are TRBV20-1 and TRBJ2-5; D is perhaps TRBD2 (6 bases). The CDR3 spans 14 residues. Per germline, CDR1 DFQATT and CDR2 SNEGSKA (reference sequence). V dropped 3 bases and J dropped 3 bases, with 14 bases sitting between them. The CDR3 DNA reads as TGCAGTGCTAGCCCGGGACTTGCAGAAGAGACCCAGTACTTC. It is translated as CSASPGLAEETQYF.

This clonotype occurred a few times. The rearrangement uses TRBV5-1 and TRBJ2-7; maybe TRBD2 (6 bases). There are 17 residues in the CDR3. Germline-derived CDR1 and CDR2 are SGHRS and YFSETQ. Trimming stripped 0 bases from V and 0 bases from J, with 16 bases between. The CDR3 here is CASSLEGWRGDSYEQYF. CDR3 nucleotides: TGCGCCAGCAGCTTGGAGGGCTGGCGGGGCGACTCCTACGAGCAGTACTTC.

This clonotype has ten or more counts. V gene TRBV27 combines with J gene TRBJ1-4; 8 nucleotides align to TRBD1. The trim removed 6 bases at V and 5 bases at J, leaving 8 bases unmatched. The length of the CDR3 is 15 residues. Germline lookup yields CDR1 MNHEY and CDR2 SMNVEV (reference sequence). In DNA form, the CDR3 reads TGTGCCAGCAGCTCCGATTGGACAGGGAATGAAAAACTGTTTTTT. It encodes CASSSDWTGNEKLFF.

This clonotype was observed at least ten times. In nucleotides, the CDR3 is TGTGCCAGCAGTGTATCGGGACTAGCGGGGCGCGAGCAGTACTTC. Translating gives CASSVSGLAGREQYF. This chain connects TRBV12-3 or TRBV12-4 to TRBJ2-7, with 13 bases matching TRBD2. V gave up 5 bases and J gave up 6 bases; unmatched junction bases: 7. This CDR3 spans 15 amino acids.

At least ten counts were recorded for this clonotype. The chain combines TRBV5-1 with TRBJ2-5, with TRBD1 matching 7 bases. The germline gives CDR1 SGHRS, CDR2 YFSETQ. With V trimmed by 0 bases and J by 5 bases, 7 bases remained unmatched. The length of the CDR3 is 15 residues. CDR3: CASSLAGTARETQYF. The CDR3 DNA reads TGCGCCAGCAGCTTGGCAGGGACAGCCCGGGAGACCCAGTACTTC.

In its sample, this clonotype was seen a few times. CDR3 protein: CASSLSTSGGGETQYF. The CDR3 DNA is TGCGCCAGCAGCTTGAGCACTAGCGGGGGTGGGGAGACCCAGTACTTC. The chain employs TRBV5-1 and TRBJ2-5; 11 bases are shared with TRBD2. The CDR3 totals 16 residues. Germline CDR1 and CDR2: SGHRS and YFSETQ. Unmatched junction bases numbered 7, after V lost 1 base and J lost 5 bases.

This clonotype has more than one count but fewer than ten. The chain is built from TRBV7-2 and TRBJ2-1, with a tentative D call TRBD1 (5 bases). In germline, CDR1 is SGHTA, CDR2 FQGNSA. CDR3 length: 15 amino acids. V was clipped by 1 base and J by 7 bases, with 14 bases between them. The CDR3 DNA sequence: TGTGCCAGCAGCTTAGAGCAGGGAATTACGAATGAGCAGTTCTTC. It codes for CASSLEQGITNEQFF.